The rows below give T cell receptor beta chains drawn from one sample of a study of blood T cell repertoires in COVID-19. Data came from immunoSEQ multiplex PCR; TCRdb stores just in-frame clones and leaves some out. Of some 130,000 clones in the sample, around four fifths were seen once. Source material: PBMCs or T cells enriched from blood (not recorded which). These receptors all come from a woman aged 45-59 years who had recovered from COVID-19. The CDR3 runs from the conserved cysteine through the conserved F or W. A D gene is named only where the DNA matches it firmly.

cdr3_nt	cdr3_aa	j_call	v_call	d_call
TGTGCCAGCAGTCGGACAGGGGGCAATCAGCCCCAGCATTTT	CASSRTGGNQPQHF	TRBJ1-5	TRBV6-6	TRBD1
TGTGCCAGCACCGACAGAAACTACGAGCAGTACTTC	CASTDRNYEQYF	TRBJ2-7	TRBV12-3/TRBV12-4	NA
TGTGCCAGCAGCGGACGGGACAGGGGGGACCAAGAGACCCAGTACTTC	CASSGRDRGDQETQYF	TRBJ2-5	TRBV21-1	NA
TGTGCCAGCAGTTTCGGACAGGCTAAGAAAGAGACCCAGTACTTC	CASSFGQAKKETQYF	TRBJ2-5	TRBV28	TRBD1
TGTGCCTGGAGAACGACAGGGTATGGCTACACCTTC	CAWRTTGYGYTF	TRBJ1-2	TRBV30	TRBD1
TGTGCCAGCAGCCAACGGGGTCTAGCGGCAGATACGCAGTATTTT	CASSQRGLAADTQYF	TRBJ2-3	TRBV3-1/TRBV3-2	TRBD2
TGTGCCACTTCTCTTGGGACAAGGAGGGGCTACACCTTC	CATSLGTRRGYTF	TRBJ1-2	TRBV6-5	NA
TGTGCCACCAGCAGAGTCGGGAAGGGTCAGGGCGGGGGCACTGAAGCTTTCTTT	CATSRVGKGQGGGTEAFF	TRBJ1-1	TRBV15	NA
TGTGCCAGCAGTTACGAGGCAGGGTACTATGGCTACACCTTC	CASSYEAGYYGYTF	TRBJ1-2	TRBV6-6	NA
TGTGGCATGGGGGGGCCATACGATACGCAGTATTTT	CGMGGPYDTQYF	TRBJ2-3	TRBV28	NA
TGTGCCAGCAGTTCAGACAACAGGGTTGAAAGCACTGAAGCTTTCTTT	CASSSDNRVESTEAFF	TRBJ1-1	TRBV28	NA
TGTGCCACCAGCAGAGACCGGACAGGGAATGTCGATAATGAAAAACTGTTTTTT	CATSRDRTGNVDNEKLFF	TRBJ1-4	TRBV15	TRBD1
TGTGCCAGCAGTTCCCCAGGGGGAAGCTATGGCTACACCTTC	CASSSPGGSYGYTF	TRBJ1-2	TRBV28	TRBD1
TGTGCCAGCAGCCAAGTGGACAGGGATTACTACGAGCAGTACTTC	CASSQVDRDYYEQYF	TRBJ2-7	TRBV4-2	TRBD1
TGTGCCAGCAGCAGGGATCAGGGGGCTGGGGGAGGAGATGAAAAACTGTTTTTT	CASSRDQGAGGGDEKLFF	TRBJ1-4	TRBV9	TRBD1
TGCAGTGCCAGTTTTCTGGGAGGACGGTATAGTGGCTACACCTTC	CSASFLGGRYSGYTF	TRBJ1-2	TRBV20-1	NA
TGTGCCAGTAGTAGGATCAAGGGAGGCTCTTCCTACTCCTACGAGCAGTACTTC	CASSRIKGGSSYSYEQYF	TRBJ2-7	TRBV19	NA